Following are 9 T cell receptor beta chains from one sample sequenced in a study of T cells expressing NK-cell markers (dated by TCRdb to 2019 to 2021). Library generation was performed with 5' RACE. Sequencing instrument: Illumina HiSeq 2000. TCRdb reprocessed the raw reads; every CDR3 protein sequence is a single record, and DNA is not supplied. The sample table records 500,000 to 700,000 distinct CDR3 sequences. Clones ranked in the top ten supply about 3.6% of the sample. The specimen sequenced was blood T cells: a sorted CD56 or NKG2C T cell subset, CD4+ or CD8+ T cells, or bulk PBMC T cells (not recorded which). Receptors were obtained from a man younger than 35 in good health. Donor details come from another sample of the same person, matched by shared clones.

The chain recombines TRBV6-5 with TRBJ2-5; with no DNA, the TCRdb D assignment of TRBD2 cannot be verified. The CDR3 has 14 amino acids. Germline lookup yields CDR1 MNHEY and CDR2 SVGAGI. Here the CDR3 reads CASSSGADGKTQYF.

V gene TRBV29-1 combines with J gene TRBJ1-1. Germline CDR1 is SQVTM and CDR2 is ANQGSEA. CDR3 size: 13 residues. CDR3 amino acids: CSAETAFNTEAFF.

This chain links TRBV29-1 with TRBJ2-3; TCRdb names TRBD1, which stays unverified in the absence of DNA. CDR1 SQVTM and CDR2 ANQGSEA come from the germline V gene. CDR3 length: 14 residues. The CDR3 loop is CSVGQGRSTDTQYF.

The chain links TRBV10-2 to TRBJ2-2. Germline V gene lookup returns CDR1 WSHSY and CDR2 SAAADI. This CDR3 has 13 amino acids. The CDR3 protein is CATTRPNTGELFF.

The chain's CDR3 is CASRVRGRVYEQYF. The chain is built from TRBV21-1 and TRBJ2-7; TCRdb names TRBD1, which stays unverified in the absence of DNA. TRBV21-1 is a listed pseudogene. The CDR3 is 14 residues long.

The V and J genes are TRBV12-3 or TRBV12-4 and TRBJ1-5; without DNA, the TCRdb call of TRBD1 cannot be checked. The CDR3 sequence is 16 residues long. CDR3 region: CASSPAGTLSNQPQHF.

The rearrangement joins TRBV11-2 to TRBJ1-2. Per the germline V gene, CDR1 is SGHAT and CDR2 is FQNNGV. This CDR3 comprises 14 residues. The CDR3 here is CASSLDRLNYGYTF.

V is TRBV20-1 and J is TRBJ2-1; checking the TCRdb D call of TRBD2 is not possible without DNA. The CDR3 runs 14 residues. Germline V gives CDR1 DFQATT, CDR2 SNEGSKA (reference sequence). This CDR3 reads CSARRTSGSPEQFF.

This sequence joins TRBV18 and TRBJ2-5. This CDR3 has 15 amino acids. In germline, CDR1 is KGHSH, CDR2 LQKENI. Here the CDR3 reads CASSRPGPTGETQYF.